This paragraph covers one T cell receptor beta chain sequence. Antigen: not known. Sequencing followed a ViraFEST assay step that expanded antigen-specific CD4+ T cells with viral peptide pools. Isolating CD4+ T cells followed about 10 days of culture. Vaccinated participants had no history of SARS-CoV-2 infection and tested negative for nucleocapsid antibodies. This sample was taken from a study of vaccination effects on CD4 cells after COVID-19. Study-wide background: All study participants received two doses of BNT162b2 or mRNA-1273 vaccine.

Study conclusions and caveats: Clonal contraction was marked in infection- and vaccine-induced clones late after vaccination. There was only 1 of 255 vaccine-induced clones in healthy vaccinees that cross-reacted with common cold coronaviruses.

Trimming took 2 bases from V and 2 from J; bases not matched to a gene: 6. The CDR3 has 15 amino acids. The germline V gene has CDR1 MNHEY and CDR2 SVGEGT. Sequencing used immunoSEQ multiplex PCR; TCRdb keeps in-frame clones, though not all of them. The sample lists about 27,000 clones, 73% occurring once. This sequence originates from a human donor who received a COVID-19 vaccine. Source: CD4+ T cells from PBMCs cultured with HCoV-NL63 spike peptides, taken before COVID-19 vaccination. This chain links TRBV6-2 or TRBV6-3 with TRBJ2-7; 7 nucleotides match TRBD1. The CDR3 DNA reads as TGTGCCAGCAGTTACGGGACAGAGGGGACCTACGAGCAGTACTTC. Encoded protein: CASSYGTEGTYEQYF.